This entry concerns a single TCR beta chain. The table came from immunoSEQ multiplex PCR; TCRdb's copy has only in-frame clones and leaves some out. This sample has under 140,000 clones, with approximately 89% found just once. These data belong to a study of OX40 agonist ivuxolimab in advanced cancers. Study-wide background: An agonistic human IgG2 monoclonal antibody against OX40 (CD134) was given. Three patients got partial responses; one had hepatocellular carcinoma and two had cutaneous melanoma. Prior anti-PD-1, anti-PD-L1 or anti-CTLA-4 therapy was allowed; roughly 40% had some. Subjects had a mean age of roughly 60 years, with a range of roughly 23 to 79; around 83% were male.

Trimming at V came to 6 bases and at J to 2 bases, leaving 6 bases not matched to a gene. The germline V gene has CDR1 MDHEN and CDR2 SYDVKM. The CDR3 is 14 residues long. This chain joins TRBV28 and TRBJ1-1; the match to TRBD1 covers 7 bases. The sequence derives from an adult with an advanced solid tumor such as melanoma, head and neck, liver or kidney cancer. The sample in question was CD4+ or CD8+ T cells sorted from blood, obtained in a trial of the OX40 agonist ivuxolimab. CDR3 in amino acids: CASRATGPNTEAFF. The DNA of the CDR3 is TGTGCCAGCAGAGCGACAGGGCCAAACACTGAAGCTTTCTTT.